A single T cell receptor beta chain is shown here with its context. The data derive from a study of CD4 and CD8 cells across lung adenocarcinoma regions. Samples came from patients with localized non-small cell lung adenocarcinoma. The germline gives CDR1 MGHRA, CDR2 YSYEKL. Trimming took 0 bases from V and 4 from J, leaving 10 bases between them. The CDR3 is 15 residues long. Using its own MiXCR run on the PCR reads, TCRdb lists one record per CDR3 protein. Of approximately 11,000 distinct CDR3 sequences in the sample, roughly 50% are singletons; the top ten hold 15% to 20%. This TCR was sampled from a male donor with lung adenocarcinoma. The CD4 and CD8 labels of this study may be unreliable. Sequenced: CD4+ T cells from the center of a lung tumor. The chain joins TRBV4-1 to TRBJ2-1; D uncertain. In DNA form, the CDR3 reads TGCGCCAGCAGCCAAGATTTTTTGGGATACAATGAGCAGTTCTTC. It specifies CASSQDFLGYNEQFF.